This T cell receptor (beta chain) was recorded in a study of quantifying T cell responses using KT2 cells. As for the study in general: TCR alpha and beta constant-region primers primed reverse transcription of RNA. Study observations and caveats: KT2 clone alpha and beta sequence counts scaled linearly with input KT2 cell number.

This clonotype was counted between two and nine times. The target antigen is unknown. KT2, a clone with a known TCR, was spiked into unfractionated PBMC. CDR3 size: 14 residues. The V and J ends lost 6 bases and 4 bases, in that order; junction bases with no gene match: 2. The cDNA 3' end received a ligated oligonucleotide with a UMI. An equimolar mix of RC1.1 and RC1.2 primed the beta chain across TRBC1 and TRBC2. TCRdb ran MiXCR on the UMI-ligation and nested PCR reads and lists one entry per CDR3 protein. The sample consists of about 50,000 distinct CDR3 sequences, around a tenth of them appearing once.

The chain links TRBV12-3 or TRBV12-4 to TRBJ1-4; 10 nucleotides agree with TRBD1. This clonotype was sampled from a human donor. What was sequenced was PBMCs spiked with cells of the T cell clone KT2. The CDR3 loop reads CASSGTGDNEKLFF. CDR3 DNA: TGTGCCAGCAGCGGGACAGGGGATAATGAAAAACTGTTTTTT.